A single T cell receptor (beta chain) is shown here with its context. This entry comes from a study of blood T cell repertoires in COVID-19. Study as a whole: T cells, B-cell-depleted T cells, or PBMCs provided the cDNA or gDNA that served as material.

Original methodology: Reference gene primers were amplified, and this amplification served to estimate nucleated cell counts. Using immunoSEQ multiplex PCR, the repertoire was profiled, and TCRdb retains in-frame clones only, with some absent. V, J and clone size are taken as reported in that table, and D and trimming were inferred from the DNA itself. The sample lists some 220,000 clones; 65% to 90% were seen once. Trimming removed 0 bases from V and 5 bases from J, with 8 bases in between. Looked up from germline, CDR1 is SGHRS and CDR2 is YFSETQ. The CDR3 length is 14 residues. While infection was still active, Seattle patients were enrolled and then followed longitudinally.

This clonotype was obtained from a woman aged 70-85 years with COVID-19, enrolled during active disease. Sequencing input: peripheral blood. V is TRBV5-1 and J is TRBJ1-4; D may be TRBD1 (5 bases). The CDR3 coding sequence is TGCGCCAGCAGCTTGGTGGCAGGGAATGAAAAACTGTTTTTT. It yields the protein CASSLVAGNEKLFF.